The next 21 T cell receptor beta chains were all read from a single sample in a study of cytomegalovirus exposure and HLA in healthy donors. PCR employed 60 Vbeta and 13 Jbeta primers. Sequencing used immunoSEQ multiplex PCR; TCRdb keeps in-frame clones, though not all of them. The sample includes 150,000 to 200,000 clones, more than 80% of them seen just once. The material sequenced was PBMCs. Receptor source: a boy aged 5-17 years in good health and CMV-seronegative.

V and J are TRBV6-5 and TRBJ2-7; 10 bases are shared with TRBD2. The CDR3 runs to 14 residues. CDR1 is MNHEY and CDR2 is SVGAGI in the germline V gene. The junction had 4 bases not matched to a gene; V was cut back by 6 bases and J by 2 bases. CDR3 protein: CASRVLAGPYEQYF. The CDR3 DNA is TGTGCCAGCAGGGTACTAGCGGGGCCCTACGAGCAGTACTTC.

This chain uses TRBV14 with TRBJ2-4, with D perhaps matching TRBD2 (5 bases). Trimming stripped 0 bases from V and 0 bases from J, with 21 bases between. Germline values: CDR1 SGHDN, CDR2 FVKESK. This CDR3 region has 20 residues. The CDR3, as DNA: TGTGCCAGCAGCCAAGAGAGCTGGCTGGGGAGAGAACTAGCCAAAAACATTCAGTACTTC. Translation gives CASSQESWLGRELAKNIQYF.

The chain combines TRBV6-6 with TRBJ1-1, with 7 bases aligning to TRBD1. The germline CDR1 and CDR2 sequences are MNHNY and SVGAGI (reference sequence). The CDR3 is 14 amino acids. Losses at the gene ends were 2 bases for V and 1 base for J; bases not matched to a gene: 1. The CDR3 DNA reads TGTGCCAGCAGTTACGACAGGGCGAACACTGAAGCTTTCTTT. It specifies CASSYDRANTEAFF.

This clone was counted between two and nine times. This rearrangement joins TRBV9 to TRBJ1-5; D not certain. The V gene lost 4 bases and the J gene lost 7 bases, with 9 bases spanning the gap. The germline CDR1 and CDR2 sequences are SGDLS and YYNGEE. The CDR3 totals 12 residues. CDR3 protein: CASSSGFQPQHF. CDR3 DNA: TGTGCCAGCAGCTCAGGTTTCCAGCCCCAGCATTTT.

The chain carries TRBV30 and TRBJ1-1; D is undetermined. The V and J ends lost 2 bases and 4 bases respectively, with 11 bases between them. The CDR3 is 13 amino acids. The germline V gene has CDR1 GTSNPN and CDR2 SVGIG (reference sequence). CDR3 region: CAWSSVRSTEAFF. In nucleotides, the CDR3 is TGTGCCTGGAGTTCCGTGAGGAGCACTGAAGCTTTCTTT.

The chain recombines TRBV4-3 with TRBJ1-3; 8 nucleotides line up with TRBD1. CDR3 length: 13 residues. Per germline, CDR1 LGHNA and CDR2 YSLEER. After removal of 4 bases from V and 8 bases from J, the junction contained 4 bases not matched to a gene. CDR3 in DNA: TGCGCCAGCAGCCGGGACAGGCAGGACACCATATATTTT. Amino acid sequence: CASSRDRQDTIYF.

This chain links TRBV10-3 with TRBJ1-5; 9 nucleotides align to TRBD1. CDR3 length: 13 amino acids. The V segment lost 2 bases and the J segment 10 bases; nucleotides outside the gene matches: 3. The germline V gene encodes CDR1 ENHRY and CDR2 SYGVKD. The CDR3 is CAISEGQGSPQHF. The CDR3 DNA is TGTGCCATCAGTGAGGGACAGGGGAGCCCCCAGCATTTT.

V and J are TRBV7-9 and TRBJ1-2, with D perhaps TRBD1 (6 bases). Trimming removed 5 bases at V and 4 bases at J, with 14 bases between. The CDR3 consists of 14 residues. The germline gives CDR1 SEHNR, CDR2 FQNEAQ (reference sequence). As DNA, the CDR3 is TGTGCCAGCAGCCCCCAGGGGCCCTTCTATGGCTACACCTTC. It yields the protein CASSPQGPFYGYTF.

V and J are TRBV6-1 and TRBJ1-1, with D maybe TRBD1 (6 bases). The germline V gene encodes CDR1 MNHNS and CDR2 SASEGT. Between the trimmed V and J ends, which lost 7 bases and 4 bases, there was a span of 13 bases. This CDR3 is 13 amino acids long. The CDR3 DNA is TGTGCCAGCAAATTAGGACAGAGCACTGAAGCTTTCTTT. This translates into CASKLGQSTEAFF.

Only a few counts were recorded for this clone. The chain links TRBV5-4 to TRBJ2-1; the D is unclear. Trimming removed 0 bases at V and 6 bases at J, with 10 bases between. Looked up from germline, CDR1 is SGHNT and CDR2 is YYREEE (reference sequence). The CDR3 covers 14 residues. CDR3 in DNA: TGTGCCAGCAGCTTGGGAGACTCAAGCAATGAGCAGTTCTTC. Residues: CASSLGDSSNEQFF.

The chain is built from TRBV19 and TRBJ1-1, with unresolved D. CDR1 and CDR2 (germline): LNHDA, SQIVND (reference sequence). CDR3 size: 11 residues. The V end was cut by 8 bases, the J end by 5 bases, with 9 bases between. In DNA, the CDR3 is TGTGCCAGTGACGGAGGAACTGAAGCTTTCTTT. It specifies CASDGGTEAFF.

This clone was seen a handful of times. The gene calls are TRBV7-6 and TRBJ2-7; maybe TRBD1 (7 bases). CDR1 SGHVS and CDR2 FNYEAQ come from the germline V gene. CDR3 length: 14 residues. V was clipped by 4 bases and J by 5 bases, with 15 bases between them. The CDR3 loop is CASSSSQGGNEQYF. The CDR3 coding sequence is TGTGCCAGCAGCTCATCCCAGGGGGGTAACGAGCAGTACTTC.

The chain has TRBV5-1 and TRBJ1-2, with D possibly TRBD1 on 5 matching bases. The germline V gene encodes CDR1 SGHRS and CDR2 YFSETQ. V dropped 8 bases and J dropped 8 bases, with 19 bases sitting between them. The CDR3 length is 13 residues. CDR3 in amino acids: CASGIGRVAGYTF. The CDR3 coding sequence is TGCGCCAGTGGTATTGGCAGGGTGGCCGGCTACACCTTC.

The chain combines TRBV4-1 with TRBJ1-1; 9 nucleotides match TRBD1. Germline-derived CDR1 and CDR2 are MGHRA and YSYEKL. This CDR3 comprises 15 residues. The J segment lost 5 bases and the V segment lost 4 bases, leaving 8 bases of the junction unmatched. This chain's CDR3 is CASSLSGTGKTEAFF. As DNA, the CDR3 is TGCGCCAGCAGCCTTTCCGGGACAGGGAAGACTGAAGCTTTCTTT.

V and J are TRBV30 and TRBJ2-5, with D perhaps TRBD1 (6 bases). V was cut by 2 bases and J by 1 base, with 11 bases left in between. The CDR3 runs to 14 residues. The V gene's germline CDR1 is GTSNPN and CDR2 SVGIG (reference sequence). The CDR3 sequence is CAWSRGDTQETQYF. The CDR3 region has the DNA TGTGCCTGGAGTAGAGGGGACACCCAAGAGACCCAGTACTTC.

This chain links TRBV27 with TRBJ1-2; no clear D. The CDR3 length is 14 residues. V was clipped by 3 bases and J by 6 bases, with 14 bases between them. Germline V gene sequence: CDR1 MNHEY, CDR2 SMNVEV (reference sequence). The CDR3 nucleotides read TGTGCCAGCAGTTTTAGAGGGTTTTCAGATGGCTACACCTTC. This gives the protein CASSFRGFSDGYTF.

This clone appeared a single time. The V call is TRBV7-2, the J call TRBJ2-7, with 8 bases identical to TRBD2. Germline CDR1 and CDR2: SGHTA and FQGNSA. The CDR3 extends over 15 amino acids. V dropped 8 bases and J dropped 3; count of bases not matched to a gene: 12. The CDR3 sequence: CASAAKAGEYYEQYF. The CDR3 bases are TGTGCCAGCGCAGCCAAAGCGGGAGAGTACTACGAGCAGTACTTC.

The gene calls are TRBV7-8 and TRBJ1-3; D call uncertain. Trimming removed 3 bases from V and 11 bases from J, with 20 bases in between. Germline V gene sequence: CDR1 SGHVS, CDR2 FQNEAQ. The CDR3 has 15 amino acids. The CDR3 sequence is CASSFGLIGKTPIYF. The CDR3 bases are TGTGCCAGCAGCTTCGGACTAATCGGAAAAACTCCCATATATTTT.

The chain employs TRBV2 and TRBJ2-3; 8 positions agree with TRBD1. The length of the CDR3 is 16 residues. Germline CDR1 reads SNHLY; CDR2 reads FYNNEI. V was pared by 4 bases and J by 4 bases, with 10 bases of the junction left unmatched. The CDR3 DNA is TGTGCCAGCAGTGGCCGACAGGGGATTCTTTCAGATACGCAGTATTTT. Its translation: CASSGRQGILSDTQYF.

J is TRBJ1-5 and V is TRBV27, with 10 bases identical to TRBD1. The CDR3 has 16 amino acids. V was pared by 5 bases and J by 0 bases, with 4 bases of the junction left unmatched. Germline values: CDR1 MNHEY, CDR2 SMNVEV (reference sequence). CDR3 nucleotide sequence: TGTGCCAGCAGTCGTCGGACAGGGGGTAGCAATCAGCCCCAGCATTTT. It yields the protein CASSRRTGGSNQPQHF.

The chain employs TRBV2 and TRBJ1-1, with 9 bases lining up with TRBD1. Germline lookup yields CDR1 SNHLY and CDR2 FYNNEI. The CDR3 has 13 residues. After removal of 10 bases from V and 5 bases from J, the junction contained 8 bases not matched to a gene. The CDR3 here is CANSGTGTTEAFF. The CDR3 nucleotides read TGTGCCAACTCCGGGACAGGGACAACTGAAGCTTTCTTT.